The 4 T cell receptor beta chains listed next were all sequenced from one sample in a study of T cell responses to AZD1222 COVID-19 vaccine. Measured with immunoSEQ multiplex PCR; TCRdb has only the in-frame clones, and not every one. The table records around 96,000 clones, roughly 88% of them present only once. The specimen comprised peripheral blood, sampled on day 0 of AZD1222 vaccination. Receptor source: an adult in good health.

This chain links TRBV2 with TRBJ1-2; weak D call: TRBD1 (6 bases). The CDR3 length is 14 residues. Germline loops: CDR1 SNHLY, CDR2 FYNNEI. V lost 7 bases to trimming and J lost 5 bases, with 17 bases between them. The CDR3 sequence is CASTRENREYGYTF. As DNA, the CDR3 is TGTGCCAGCACCCGGGAAAACAGGGAATATGGCTACACCTTC.

The chain joins TRBV4-3 to TRBJ1-6; D gene ambiguous. The CDR3 consists of 15 residues. The V end was cut by 2 bases, the J end by 9 bases, with 14 bases between. Germline CDR1 and CDR2: LGHNA and YSLEER. In nucleotides, the CDR3 is TGCGCCAGCAGCCAACGTATGAGCCCCGCTTCACCCCTCCACTTT. Translated, it gives CASSQRMSPASPLHF.

V gene TRBV7-2 combines with J gene TRBJ2-3; D gene ambiguous. The germline V gene encodes CDR1 SGHTA and CDR2 FQGNSA. V shed 0 bases and J shed 4 bases, with 5 bases lying between them. This CDR3 is 13 amino acids long. This CDR3 reads CASSLALPDTQYF. The CDR3 bases are TGTGCCAGCAGCTTAGCCCTGCCAGATACGCAGTATTTT.

The chain carries TRBV6-5 and TRBJ2-2; D is possibly TRBD1 or TRBD2 (6 bases each). Germline assignment: CDR1 MNHEY and CDR2 SVGAGI. Deletions cut 6 bases from V and 7 bases from J, with 18 bases between. CDR3 length equals 15 residues. CDR3 bases: TGTGCCAGCAGGAAAGGGGGGCAGGGGAGCGGGGAGCTGTTTTTT. Its translation: CASRKGGQGSGELFF.